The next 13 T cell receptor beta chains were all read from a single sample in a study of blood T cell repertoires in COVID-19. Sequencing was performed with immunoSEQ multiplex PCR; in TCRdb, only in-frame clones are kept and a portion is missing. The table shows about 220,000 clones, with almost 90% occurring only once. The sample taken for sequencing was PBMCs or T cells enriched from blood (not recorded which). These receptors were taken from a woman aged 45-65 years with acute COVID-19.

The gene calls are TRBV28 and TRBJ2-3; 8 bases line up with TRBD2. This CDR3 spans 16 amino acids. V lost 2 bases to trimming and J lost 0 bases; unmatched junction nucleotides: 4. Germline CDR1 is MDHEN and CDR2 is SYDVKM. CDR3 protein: CASSLQSGSSTDTQYF. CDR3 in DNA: TGTGCCAGCAGTTTACAGAGCGGGAGTAGCACAGATACGCAGTATTTT.

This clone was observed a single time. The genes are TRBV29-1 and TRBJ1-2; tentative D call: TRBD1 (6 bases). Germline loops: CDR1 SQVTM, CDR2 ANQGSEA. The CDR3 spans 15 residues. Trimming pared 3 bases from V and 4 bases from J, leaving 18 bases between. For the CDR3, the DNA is TGCAGCGTTGACAAGGGGGAGGGGATCGCCTATGGCTACACCTTC. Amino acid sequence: CSVDKGEGIAYGYTF.

The CDR3 here is CASSYSLAGSAWQYF. CDR3 nucleotide sequence: TGTGCCAGCAGTTACTCGCTAGCGGGGTCCGCCTGGCAGTACTTC. This chain connects TRBV6-5 to TRBJ2-7, with 9 bases matching TRBD2. Trimming removed 0 bases from V and 9 bases from J; junction bases left unmatched: 9. The CDR3 sequence is 15 residues long. Germline V gene sequence: CDR1 MNHEY, CDR2 SVGAGI.

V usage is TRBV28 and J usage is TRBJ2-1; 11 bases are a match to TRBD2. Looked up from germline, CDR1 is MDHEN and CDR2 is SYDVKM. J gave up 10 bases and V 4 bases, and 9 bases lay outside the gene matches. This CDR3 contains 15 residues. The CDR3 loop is CASSSIAGGAEEQFF. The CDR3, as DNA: TGTGCCAGCAGTTCGATAGCGGGAGGGGCGGAAGAGCAGTTCTTC.

The CDR3 nucleotides are TGTGCCAGCAGCCCTGGACAGGAAGAGACCCAGTACTTC. It yields the protein CASSPGQEETQYF. The J gene is TRBJ2-5, the V gene TRBV11-1, with 7 bases that match TRBD1. Germline V lookup: CDR1 SGHAT, CDR2 FQDESV (reference sequence). The CDR3 has 13 amino acids. The V and J ends lost 5 bases and 3 bases, in that order; junction bases with no gene match: 3.

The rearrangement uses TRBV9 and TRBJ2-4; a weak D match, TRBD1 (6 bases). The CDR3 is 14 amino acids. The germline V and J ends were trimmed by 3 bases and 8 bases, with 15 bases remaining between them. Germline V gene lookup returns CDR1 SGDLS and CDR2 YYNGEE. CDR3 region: CASSASGTTDIQYF. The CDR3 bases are TGTGCCAGCAGCGCTTCCGGGACAACCGACATTCAGTACTTC.

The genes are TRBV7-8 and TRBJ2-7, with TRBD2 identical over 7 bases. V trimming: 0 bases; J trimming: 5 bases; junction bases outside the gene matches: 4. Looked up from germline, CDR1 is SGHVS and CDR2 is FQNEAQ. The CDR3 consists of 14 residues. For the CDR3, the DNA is TGTGCCAGCAGCTTAGCCCGGGACTACCACGAGCAGTACTTC. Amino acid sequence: CASSLARDYHEQYF.

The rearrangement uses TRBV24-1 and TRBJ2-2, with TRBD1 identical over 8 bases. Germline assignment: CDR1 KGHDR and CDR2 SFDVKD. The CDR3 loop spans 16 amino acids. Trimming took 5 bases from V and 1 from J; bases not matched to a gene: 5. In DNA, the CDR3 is TGTGCCACCAGTGGCCAGGGGGCTGGGAACACCGGGGAGCTGTTTTTT. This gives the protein CATSGQGAGNTGELFF.

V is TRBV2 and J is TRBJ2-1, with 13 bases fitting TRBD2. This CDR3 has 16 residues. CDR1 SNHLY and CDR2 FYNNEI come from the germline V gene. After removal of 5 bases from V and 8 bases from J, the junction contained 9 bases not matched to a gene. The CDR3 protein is CASSFGLAGVWDEQFF. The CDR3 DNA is TGTGCCAGCAGTTTCGGACTAGCGGGAGTGTGGGATGAGCAGTTCTTC.

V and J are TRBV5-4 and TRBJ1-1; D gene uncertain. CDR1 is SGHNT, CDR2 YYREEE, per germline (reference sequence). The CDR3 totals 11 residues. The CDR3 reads CTINFNTEAFF. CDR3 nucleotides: TGTACCATTAACTTTAACACTGAAGCTTTCTTT.

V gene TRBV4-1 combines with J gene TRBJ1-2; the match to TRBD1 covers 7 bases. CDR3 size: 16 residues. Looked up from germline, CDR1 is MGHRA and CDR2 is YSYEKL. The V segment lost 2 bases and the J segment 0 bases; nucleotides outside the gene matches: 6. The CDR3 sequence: CASSQTGTEANYGYTF. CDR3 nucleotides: TGCGCCAGCAGCCAAACCGGGACAGAGGCTAACTATGGCTACACCTTC.

CDR3 DNA sequence: TGTGCCAGCAGTTTGGAAGGGACAGGGTTCTACGAGCAGTACTTC. This gives the protein CASSLEGTGFYEQYF. V usage is TRBV28 and J usage is TRBJ2-7, with TRBD1 identical over 9 bases. Germline V lookup: CDR1 MDHEN, CDR2 SYDVKM. The trim removed 3 bases at V and 3 bases at J, leaving 6 bases unmatched. The CDR3 has 15 residues.

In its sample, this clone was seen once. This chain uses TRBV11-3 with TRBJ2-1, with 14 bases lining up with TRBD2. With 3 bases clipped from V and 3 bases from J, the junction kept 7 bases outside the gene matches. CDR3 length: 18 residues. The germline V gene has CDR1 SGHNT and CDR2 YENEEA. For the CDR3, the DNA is TGTGCCAGCAGCTTGGGACTAGCGGGAGCCCTACTCTACAATGAGCAGTTCTTC. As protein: CASSLGLAGALLYNEQFF. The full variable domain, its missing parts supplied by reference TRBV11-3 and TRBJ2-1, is EAGVVQSPRYKIIEKKQPVAFWCNPISGHNTLYWYLQNLGQGPELLIRYENEEAVDDSQLPKDRFSAERLKGVDSTLKIQPAELGDSAVYLCASSLGLAGALLYNEQFFGPGTRLTVL.